The rows below give T cell receptor beta chains drawn from one sample of a study of cytomegalovirus exposure and HLA in healthy donors. Profiling relied on immunoSEQ multiplex PCR, and the TCRdb table lists in-frame clones only, not all of them. The sample lists over 120,000 clones; approximately 74% were seen once. Sequencing input: PBMCs. Source of these receptors: a man in his late teens or twenties in good health and CMV-seropositive. Each CDR3 is given with its conserved first and last residue. D genes are given only for firm matches. Expanded clones are given a class, and other clones once, few, many or no size at all.

v_call	clone_size	d_call	j_call	cdr3_nt	cdr3_aa
TRBV11-2	.	.	TRBJ1-1	TGTGCCAGCAGCTTTGGGGGCGGAGGAGCTTTCTTT	CASSFGGGGAFF
TRBV7-2	.	.	TRBJ1-3	TGTGCCAGCAGCGCCTGGGGCGGGAGCTCAAACACCATATATTTT	CASSAWGGSSNTIYF
TRBV28	.	TRBD2	TRBJ2-3	TGTGCCAGCGCCCGGCGAGGCGGGGGGGATACGCAGTATTTT	CASARRGGGDTQYF
TRBV28	few	.	TRBJ1-1	TGTGCCAGCAGTTTTGTAGTGAGAGACACTGAAGCTTTCTTT	CASSFVVRDTEAFF
TRBV2	.	.	TRBJ1-1	TGTGCCAGCAGTGTTGAGGGAATGGACACTGAAGCTTTCTTT	CASSVEGMDTEAFF
TRBV9	.	.	TRBJ1-2	TGTGCCAGCAGCCGACGGGACAACCCTAACTATGGCTACACCTTC	CASSRRDNPNYGYTF
TRBV6-5	.	TRBD2	TRBJ2-5	TGTGCCAGCAGTAAGCGGGGGGCGGAGACCCAGTACTTC	CASSKRGAETQYF
TRBV27	few	TRBD1	TRBJ2-3	TGTGCCAGCAGTTTATTAGGGACAGACACAGATACGCAGTATTTT	CASSLLGTDTDTQYF
TRBV19	.	TRBD2	TRBJ2-3	TGTGCCAGTAACCCTAGCGGGGGGTACACAGATACGCAGTATTTT	CASNPSGGYTDTQYF
TRBV7-9	.	TRBD2	TRBJ2-7	TGTGCCAGCAGCCCACTAGCGAAGAGCTCCTACGAGCAGTACTTC	CASSPLAKSSYEQYF
TRBV5-1	.	TRBD1	TRBJ2-7	TGCGCCAGCAGCCCGACCGGGACAGCTTACGAGCAGTACTTC	CASSPTGTAYEQYF
TRBV27	.	TRBD1	TRBJ2-7	TGTGCCAGCCGACCAACCGGGCAGGGGGCCTACGAGCAGTACTTC	CASRPTGQGAYEQYF
TRBV7-2	.	TRBD1	TRBJ1-1	TGTGCCAGCAGCTCCGACAGGGGAACCGCGAACACTGAAGCTTTCTTT	CASSSDRGTANTEAFF
TRBV5-1	.	.	TRBJ2-5	TGCGCCAGCAGCTTGGAACGGGGTGGGGAGACCCAGTACTTC	CASSLERGGETQYF
TRBV5-4	.	.	TRBJ1-5	TGTGCCAGCAGCTTGGACCGGGGGGATCAGCCCCAGCATTTT	CASSLDRGDQPQHF
TRBV4-1	few	.	TRBJ2-3	TGCGCCAGCAGCCCGGGGTATACGCAGTATTTT	CASSPGYTQYF
TRBV9	.	.	TRBJ2-7	TGTGCCAGCCCCCCCCCAGGGATGTACGACGAGCAGTACTTC	CASPPPGMYDEQYF
TRBV30	.	TRBD1	TRBJ1-6	TGTGCCTGGAGTTGGCCGGGGACAGGGGGCAATTCACCCCTCCACTTT	CAWSWPGTGGNSPLHF
TRBV11-2	.	.	TRBJ2-7	TGTGCCAGCAGCCCCGGGGTTTCCCTAACCTACGAGCAGTACTTC	CASSPGVSLTYEQYF
TRBV13	few	.	TRBJ2-1	TGTGCCAGCAGCGGACTGGCGAGTGAGCAGTTCTTC	CASSGLASEQFF
TRBV6-5	once	TRBD1	TRBJ1-1	TGTGCCAGCAGTTACCGTGGCAGGGGGCGTGGGACTGAAGCTTTCTTT	CASSYRGRGRGTEAFF
TRBV27	.	TRBD2	TRBJ2-7	TGTGCCAGCAGTGCTAGCGGGGGACGTTACTACGAGCAGTACTTC	CASSASGGRYYEQYF
TRBV28	once	.	TRBJ1-6	TGTGCCAGCAGGCCATTAGCTCTCCCCCTCCACTTT	CASRPLALPLHF
TRBV1	.	.	TRBJ2-5	TGCACCAGCAGCCAAGTGCGGGGGGGGCAAGAGACCCAGTACTTC	CTSSQVRGGQETQYF
TRBV29-1	.	.	TRBJ2-1	TGCAGCGTTCTATCCTCCTACAATGAGCAGTTCTTC	CSVLSSYNEQFF
TRBV19	few	TRBD1	TRBJ2-7	TGTGCCAGTAGTGGGACAGCCTCCTACGAGCAGTACTTC	CASSGTASYEQYF
TRBV6-6	.	TRBD1	TRBJ2-7	TGTGCCAGCAGTCCCGACAGGGGGGAGCAGTACTTC	CASSPDRGEQYF
TRBV5-4	.	.	TRBJ2-3	TGTGCCAGCAGCCTGAAACTTAGCGCGGCCAGCACAGATACGCAGTATTTT	CASSLKLSAASTDTQYF
TRBV6-6	.	.	TRBJ2-7	TGTGCCAGCAGCCCTTGGGGACTGGATACCTACGAGCAGTACTTC	CASSPWGLDTYEQYF
TRBV7-2	.	TRBD2	TRBJ2-7	TGTGCCAGCAGCCAGGGACTAGCAACCTACGAGCAGTACTTC	CASSQGLATYEQYF
TRBV5-1	.	TRBD2	TRBJ2-2	TGCGCCAGCAGCTTGGAGCGGGGGGGCCCCGGGGAGCTGTTTTTT	CASSLERGGPGELFF
TRBV29-1	.	TRBD2	TRBJ2-5	TGCAGCGTTGGGATGGGGGGACTAGCGGGGGTGGAGACCCAGTACTTC	CSVGMGGLAGVETQYF
TRBV29-1	.	.	TRBJ1-1	TGCAGCGTTGCTTTTTCTACTGAAGCTTTCTTT	CSVAFSTEAFF
TRBV5-1	once	TRBD2	TRBJ2-7	TGCGCCAGCAGCTTATTAATAGCGGGCCAAAGCTCCTACGAGCAGTACTTC	CASSLLIAGQSSYEQYF
TRBV28	.	.	TRBJ1-5	TGTGCCAGCAGTTTTACGGGCCGCAGGGCCAGCCAGCCCCAGCATTTT	CASSFTGRRASQPQHF
TRBV7-2	.	.	TRBJ1-5	TGTGCCAGCAGCTTATTCGGACAGCTCAATCAGCCCCAGCATTTT	CASSLFGQLNQPQHF
TRBV28	.	TRBD1	TRBJ1-2	TGTGCCAGCACCCAACTCTTTTTCGGACAGGGAGCCTATGGCTACACCTTC	CASTQLFFGQGAYGYTF
TRBV5-4	few	TRBD2	TRBJ2-3	TGTGCCAGCAGCCAGGGACTAGCGGGACGCACAGATACGCAGTATTTT	CASSQGLAGRTDTQYF
TRBV5-4	.	.	TRBJ1-6	TGTGCCAGCAGCTTGATGAGTCTTAGCTCACCCCTCCACTTT	CASSLMSLSSPLHF
TRBV6-5	.	.	TRBJ1-1	TGTGCCAGCAGTTACGCGATCGGGAACACTGAAGCTTTCTTT	CASSYAIGNTEAFF
TRBV28	.	.	TRBJ2-5	TGTGCCAGCAGTTTACAGGGGCGGGAGACCCAGTACTTC	CASSLQGRETQYF
TRBV10-1	.	.	TRBJ2-3	TGCGCCAGCAGTTTCGGGGGGCGCACAGATACGCAGTATTTT	CASSFGGRTDTQYF
TRBV5-1	.	.	TRBJ1-1	TGCGCCAGCAGCTTCAGTCAGATGAACACTGAAGCTTTCTTT	CASSFSQMNTEAFF
TRBV4-1	.	.	TRBJ1-4	TGCGCCAGCAGCCAAGATATCCGGCGGGGGAGAAATGAAAAACTGTTTTTT	CASSQDIRRGRNEKLFF
TRBV5-4	few	.	TRBJ2-1	TGTGCCAGCAGCAGGGAGGCAGACAATGAGCAGTTCTTC	CASSREADNEQFF
TRBV14	.	.	TRBJ1-2	TGTGCCAGCAGCATCGGCTCGGGGGTCGGCTACACCTTC	CASSIGSGVGYTF
TRBV5-1	.	.	TRBJ1-1	TGCGCCAGCAGCTCCGAGGACACTGAAGCTTTCTTT	CASSSEDTEAFF
TRBV4-1	.	.	TRBJ1-1	TGCGCCAGCAGCCAAGATATGCCCCCCCCGGCAGGGGCCCTAATGAACACTGAAGCTTTCTTT	CASSQDMPPPAGALMNTEAFF